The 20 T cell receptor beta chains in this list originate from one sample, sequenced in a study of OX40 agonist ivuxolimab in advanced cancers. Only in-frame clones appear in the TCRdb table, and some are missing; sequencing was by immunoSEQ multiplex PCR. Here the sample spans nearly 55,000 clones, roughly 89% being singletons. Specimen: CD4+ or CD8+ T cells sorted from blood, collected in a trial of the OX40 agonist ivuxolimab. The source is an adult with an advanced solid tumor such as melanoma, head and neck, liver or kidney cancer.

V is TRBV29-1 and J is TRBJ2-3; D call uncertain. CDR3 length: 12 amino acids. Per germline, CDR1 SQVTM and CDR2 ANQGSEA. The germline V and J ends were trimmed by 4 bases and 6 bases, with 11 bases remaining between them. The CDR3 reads CSVGFQKDTQYF. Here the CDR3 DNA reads TGCAGCGTTGGGTTCCAGAAGGATACGCAGTATTTT.

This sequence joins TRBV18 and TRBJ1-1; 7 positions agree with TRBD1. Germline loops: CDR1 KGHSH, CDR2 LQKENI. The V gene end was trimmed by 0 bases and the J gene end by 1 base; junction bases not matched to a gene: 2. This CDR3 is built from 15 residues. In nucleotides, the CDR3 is TGTGCCAGCTCACCACCGCAGGGGGGGAACACTGAAGCTTTCTTT. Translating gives CASSPPQGGNTEAFF.

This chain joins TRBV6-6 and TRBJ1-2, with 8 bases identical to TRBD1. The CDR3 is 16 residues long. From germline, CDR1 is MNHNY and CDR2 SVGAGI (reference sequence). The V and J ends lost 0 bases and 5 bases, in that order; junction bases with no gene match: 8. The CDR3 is CASSYSPGQGLYGYTF. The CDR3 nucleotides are TGTGCCAGCAGTTACTCCCCTGGACAGGGCTTGTATGGCTACACCTTC.

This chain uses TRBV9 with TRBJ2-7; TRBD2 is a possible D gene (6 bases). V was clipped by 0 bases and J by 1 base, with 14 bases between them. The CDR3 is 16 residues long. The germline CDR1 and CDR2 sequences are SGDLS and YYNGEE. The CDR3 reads CASSVGSGIRSYEQYF. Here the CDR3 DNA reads TGTGCCAGCAGCGTAGGTAGCGGAATAAGGTCCTACGAGCAGTACTTC.

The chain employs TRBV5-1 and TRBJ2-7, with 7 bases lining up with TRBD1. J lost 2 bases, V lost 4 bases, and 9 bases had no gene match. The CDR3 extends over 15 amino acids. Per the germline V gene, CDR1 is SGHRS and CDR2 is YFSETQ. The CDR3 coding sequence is TGCGCCAGCAGCAAAGGGACAGAATTTACCTACGAGCAGTACTTC. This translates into CASSKGTEFTYEQYF.

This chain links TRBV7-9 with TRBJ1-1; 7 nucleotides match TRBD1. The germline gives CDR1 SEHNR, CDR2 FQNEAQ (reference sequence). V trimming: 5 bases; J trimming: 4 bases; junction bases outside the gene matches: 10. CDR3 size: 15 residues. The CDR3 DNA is TGTGCCAGCAGCCCCGGACAGGTCTTAAGCACTGAAGCTTTCTTT. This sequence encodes CASSPGQVLSTEAFF.

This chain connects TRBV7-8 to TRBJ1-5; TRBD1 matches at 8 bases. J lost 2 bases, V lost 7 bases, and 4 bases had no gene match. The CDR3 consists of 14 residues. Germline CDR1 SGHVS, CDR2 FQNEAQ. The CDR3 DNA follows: TGTGCCAGCACGGACAGGGTTCGCAATCAGCCCCAGCATTTT. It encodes CASTDRVRNQPQHF.

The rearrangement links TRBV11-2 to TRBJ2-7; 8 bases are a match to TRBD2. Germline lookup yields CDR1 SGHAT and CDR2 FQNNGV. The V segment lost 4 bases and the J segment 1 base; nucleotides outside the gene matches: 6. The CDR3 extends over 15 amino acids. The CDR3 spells CASSWAGTRSYEQYF. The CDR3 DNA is TGTGCCAGCAGCTGGGCCGGGACTAGATCCTACGAGCAGTACTTC.

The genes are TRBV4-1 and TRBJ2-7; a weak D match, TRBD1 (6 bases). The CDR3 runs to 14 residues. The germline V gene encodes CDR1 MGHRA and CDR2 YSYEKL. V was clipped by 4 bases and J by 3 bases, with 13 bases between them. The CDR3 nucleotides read TGCGCCAGCAGCCGCCAACAGGGTGGCTACGAGCAGTACTTC. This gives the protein CASSRQQGGYEQYF.

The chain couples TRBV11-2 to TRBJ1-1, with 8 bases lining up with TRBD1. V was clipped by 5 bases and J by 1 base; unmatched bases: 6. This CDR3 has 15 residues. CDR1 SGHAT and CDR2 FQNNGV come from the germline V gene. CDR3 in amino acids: CASSAWTGRNTEAFF. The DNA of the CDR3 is TGTGCCAGCAGCGCCTGGACAGGGCGGAACACTGAAGCTTTCTTT.

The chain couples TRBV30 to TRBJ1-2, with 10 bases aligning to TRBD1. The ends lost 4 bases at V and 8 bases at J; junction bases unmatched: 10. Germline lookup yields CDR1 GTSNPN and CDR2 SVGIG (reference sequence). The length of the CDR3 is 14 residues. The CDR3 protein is CAWNRQGAGGGYTF. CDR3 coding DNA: TGTGCCTGGAATCGACAGGGGGCAGGGGGAGGCTACACCTTC.

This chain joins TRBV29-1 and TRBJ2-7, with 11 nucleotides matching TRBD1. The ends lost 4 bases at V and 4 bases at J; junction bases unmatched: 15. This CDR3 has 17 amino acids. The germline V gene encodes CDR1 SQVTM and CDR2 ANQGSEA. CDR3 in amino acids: CSVGFRDRGFLAYEQYF. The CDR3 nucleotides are TGCAGCGTTGGATTCCGGGACAGGGGGTTTTTGGCGTACGAGCAGTACTTC.

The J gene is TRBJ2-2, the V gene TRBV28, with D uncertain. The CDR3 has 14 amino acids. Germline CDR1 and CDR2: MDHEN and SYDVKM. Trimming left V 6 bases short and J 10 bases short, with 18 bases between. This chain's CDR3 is CASRRPRGVEELFF. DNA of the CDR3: TGTGCCAGCAGACGACCGCGAGGTGTCGAGGAGCTGTTTTTT.

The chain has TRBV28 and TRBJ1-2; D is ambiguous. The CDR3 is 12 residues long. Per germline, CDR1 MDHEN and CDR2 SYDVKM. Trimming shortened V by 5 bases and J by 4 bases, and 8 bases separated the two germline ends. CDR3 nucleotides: TGTGCCAGCAGTCTCGACACCTATGGCTACACCTTC. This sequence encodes CASSLDTYGYTF.

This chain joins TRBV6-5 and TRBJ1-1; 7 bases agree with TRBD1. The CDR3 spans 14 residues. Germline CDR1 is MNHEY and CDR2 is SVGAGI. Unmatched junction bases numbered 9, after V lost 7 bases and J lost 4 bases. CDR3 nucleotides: TGTGCCAGCAATCTACAGGGGAGGGCCACTGAAGCTTTCTTT. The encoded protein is CASNLQGRATEAFF.

CDR3 DNA: TGTGCCAGCAGTGTGGAGGCGTCGTCCTACGAGCAGTACTTC. The encoded protein is CASSVEASSYEQYF. V usage is TRBV2 and J usage is TRBJ2-7; D perhaps matches TRBD2 (5 bases). Trimming took off 4 bases at V and 1 base at J, with 11 bases between the two ends. Looked up from germline, CDR1 is SNHLY and CDR2 is FYNNEI. The CDR3 spans 14 residues.

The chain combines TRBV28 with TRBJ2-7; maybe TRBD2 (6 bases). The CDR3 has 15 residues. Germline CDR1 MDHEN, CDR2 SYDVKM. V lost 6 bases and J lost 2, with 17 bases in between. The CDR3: CASSRPGVGTYEQYF. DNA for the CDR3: TGTGCCAGCAGCCGGCCGGGGGTAGGGACCTACGAGCAGTACTTC.

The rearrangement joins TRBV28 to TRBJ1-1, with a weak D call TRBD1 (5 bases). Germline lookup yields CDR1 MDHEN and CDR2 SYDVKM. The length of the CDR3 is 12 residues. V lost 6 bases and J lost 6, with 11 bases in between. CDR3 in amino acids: CASSLGLAEAFF. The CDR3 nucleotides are TGTGCCAGCAGCCTGGGACTGGCTGAAGCTTTCTTT.

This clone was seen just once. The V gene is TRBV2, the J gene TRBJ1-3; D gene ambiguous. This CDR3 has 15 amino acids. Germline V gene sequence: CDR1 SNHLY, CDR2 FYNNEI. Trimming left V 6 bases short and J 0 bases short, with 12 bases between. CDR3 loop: CASRRAGISGNTIYF. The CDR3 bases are TGTGCCAGCAGGCGGGCAGGCATCTCTGGAAACACCATATATTTT.

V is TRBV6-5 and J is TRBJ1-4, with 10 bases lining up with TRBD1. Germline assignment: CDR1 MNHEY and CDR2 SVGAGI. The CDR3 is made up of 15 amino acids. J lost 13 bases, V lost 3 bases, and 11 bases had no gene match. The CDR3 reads CASSYPGQGGQGLFF. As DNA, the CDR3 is TGTGCCAGCAGTTATCCCGGACAGGGGGGTCAAGGACTGTTTTTT.